Listed here are 23 T cell receptor beta chains from one sample, sequenced in a study of cytomegalovirus exposure and HLA in healthy donors (dated by TCRdb to about 2017). Library generation was performed with the immunoSEQ multiplex PCR assay. For the multiplex PCR, a mixture combining 60 forward primers for TCR Vbeta segments and 13 reverse primers for TCR Jbeta segments was used. TCRdb stores this immuneACCESS table with in-frame sequences only. Part of the clones is absent; in the studies checked, under half of the shortfall reflects unresolved V genes, and no reason is known for the rest. Counted in this sample were about 280,000 clones; around nine tenths of them appeared once. The ten top clones hold 2% to 3% of the sample. The specimen sequenced was PBMCs. The source of these receptors is a woman aged 18-29 years in good health and CMV-seronegative.

This chain uses TRBV2 with TRBJ1-3; possibly TRBD1 for D (6 bases). The V gene lost 6 bases and the J gene lost 8 bases, with 20 bases spanning the gap. From germline, CDR1 is SNHLY and CDR2 FYNNEI. The CDR3 totals 15 residues. The CDR3 bases are TGTGCCAGCAGCTCGAACAGGGCCCCTGGGGACACCATATATTTT. It codes for CASSSNRAPGDTIYF.

The V call is TRBV7-6, the J call TRBJ1-2; 7 bases agree with TRBD1. Germline V gene lookup returns CDR1 SGHVS and CDR2 FNYEAQ. Losses at the gene ends were 5 bases for V and 2 bases for J; bases not matched to a gene: 5. This CDR3 spans 14 amino acids. This chain's CDR3 is CASSRLGQNYGYTF. CDR3 coding DNA: TGTGCCAGCAGCAGATTGGGACAGAACTATGGCTACACCTTC.

The chain is built from TRBV5-6 and TRBJ1-4; 8 bases align to TRBD1. CDR3 length: 17 residues. The germline V gene has CDR1 SGHDT and CDR2 YYEEEE. With 4 bases clipped from V and 2 bases from J, the junction kept 10 bases outside the gene matches. The CDR3 region has the DNA TGTGCCAGCAGCGCGACTGGTGCAGGGGGCACTAATGAAAAACTGTTTTTT. Translating it yields CASSATGAGGTNEKLFF.

This clone has a single count. The chain joins TRBV5-4 to TRBJ1-2; 7 bases fit TRBD1. The CDR3 is made up of 16 amino acids. Unmatched junction bases numbered 10, after V lost 3 bases and J lost 2 bases. Germline V gene sequence: CDR1 SGHNT, CDR2 YYREEE (reference sequence). CDR3 residues: CASSSQGGFSNYGYTF. The CDR3 DNA reads TGTGCCAGCAGCTCCCAGGGGGGATTTTCGAACTATGGCTACACCTTC.

This chain joins TRBV27 and TRBJ1-1; 7 bases are shared with TRBD1. Per the germline V gene, CDR1 is MNHEY and CDR2 is SMNVEV (reference sequence). Trimming at V came to 6 bases and at J to 1 base, leaving 2 bases not matched to a gene. The CDR3 extends over 13 amino acids. The CDR3 here is CASRRTGNTEAFF. The CDR3 DNA is TGTGCCAGCAGAAGGACAGGGAACACTGAAGCTTTCTTT.

V usage is TRBV7-2 and J usage is TRBJ2-1, with 8 bases that match TRBD2. The V segment lost 0 bases and the J segment 4 bases; nucleotides outside the gene matches: 5. This CDR3 is built from 16 residues. Germline CDR1 SGHTA, CDR2 FQGNSA. CDR3 nucleotides: TGTGCCAGCAGCTTAGCGCACCAGCGGGGGTACAATGAGCAGTTCTTC. It is translated as CASSLAHQRGYNEQFF.

The chain employs TRBV2 and TRBJ2-1; 10 nucleotides match TRBD2. Trimming cost V 11 bases and J 5 bases; bases outside gene matches: 9. The germline V gene encodes CDR1 SNHLY and CDR2 FYNNEI. This CDR3 contains 14 residues. CDR3 nucleotides: TGTGCCGGCCAAGCGGGGGGGCCCCACAATGAGCAGTTCTTC. Translation: CAGQAGGPHNEQFF.

The chain carries TRBV6-1 and TRBJ1-2; D not resolved. CDR3 length: 13 residues. Per germline, CDR1 MNHNS and CDR2 SASEGT. V lost 7 bases and J lost 6, with 15 bases in between. The CDR3 region is CASIPIGWDGYTF. The CDR3, as DNA: TGTGCCAGCATCCCAATCGGGTGGGATGGCTACACCTTC.

The gene calls are TRBV4-1 and TRBJ2-3; no reliable D call. The V gene lost 0 bases and the J gene lost 2 bases, with 3 bases spanning the gap. This CDR3 is built from 13 residues. The germline gives CDR1 MGHRA, CDR2 YSYEKL. The CDR3 DNA reads TGCGCCAGCAGCCAAGACTACACAGATACGCAGTATTTT. Its protein product is CASSQDYTDTQYF.

This clone was found once. This chain uses TRBV9 with TRBJ2-2; 8 nucleotides line up with TRBD2. Losses at the gene ends were 3 bases for V and 4 bases for J; bases not matched to a gene: 8. The CDR3 sequence is 16 residues long. CDR1 is SGDLS and CDR2 is YYNGEE in the germline V gene. CDR3 sequence reads: CASSAGGGRGTGELFF. The CDR3 coding sequence is TGTGCCAGCAGCGCCGGGGGGGGGCGAGGCACCGGGGAGCTGTTTTTT.

This sequence joins TRBV10-1 and TRBJ1-1, with 10 bases fitting TRBD1. The CDR3 consists of 14 residues. Trimming at V came to 4 bases and at J to 4 bases, leaving 3 bases not matched to a gene. The germline CDR1 and CDR2 sequences are WNHNN and SYGVQD (reference sequence). The CDR3 spells CASSGGQGSTEAFF. The CDR3 region has the DNA TGCGCCAGCAGTGGGGGACAGGGGTCCACTGAAGCTTTCTTT.

The genes are TRBV7-9 and TRBJ1-2; no definite D call. Germline V gene data show CDR1 as SEHNR and CDR2 as FQNEAQ (reference sequence). V lost 2 bases and J lost 3, with 10 bases in between. This CDR3 comprises 14 residues. The CDR3 DNA is TGTGCCAGCAGCTTATCGGTGGGCTACTATGGCTACACCTTC. The encoded protein is CASSLSVGYYGYTF.

The genes are TRBV5-1 and TRBJ1-3; D might be TRBD1 (6 bases). Trimming took 4 bases from V and 0 from J, leaving 8 bases between them. Germline CDR1 SGHRS, CDR2 YFSETQ. The CDR3 contains 14 residues. CDR3 DNA sequence: TGCGCCAGCAGCGGACAGCCCTCTGGAAACACCATATATTTT. This sequence encodes CASSGQPSGNTIYF.

This chain links TRBV4-1 with TRBJ2-2; no definite D call. V lost 4 bases to trimming and J lost 7 bases, with 10 bases between them. The CDR3 totals 13 residues. Germline V lookup: CDR1 MGHRA, CDR2 YSYEKL. The CDR3 here is CASSLTLVGELFF. The DNA of the CDR3 is TGCGCCAGCAGCCTAACGCTAGTCGGGGAGCTGTTTTTT.

The chain carries TRBV6-4 and TRBJ2-3, with D uncertain. There are 15 residues in the CDR3. V lost 3 bases, J lost 2 bases, and 12 bases lay in between. Germline V gene sequence: CDR1 MRHNA, CDR2 SNTAGT. This chain's CDR3 is CASSERFGYTDTQYF. The CDR3 coding sequence is TGTGCCAGCAGTGAGAGGTTCGGGTACACAGATACGCAGTATTTT.

This chain joins TRBV5-4 and TRBJ2-3, with D perhaps TRBD1 (6 bases). This CDR3 is built from 15 residues. V was clipped by 0 bases and J by 4 bases, with 12 bases between them. From germline, CDR1 is SGHNT and CDR2 YYREEE (reference sequence). The CDR3 loop is CASSLDRAVADTQYF. The CDR3 DNA reads TGTGCCAGCAGCTTGGACAGGGCTGTCGCAGATACGCAGTATTTT.

This chain joins TRBV19 and TRBJ1-6; a possible D gene is TRBD1 (6 bases). V lost 3 bases and J 4 bases, leaving 7 bases between the germline ends. The CDR3 runs 14 residues. Germline V gene sequence: CDR1 LNHDA, CDR2 SQIVND (reference sequence). CDR3 residues: CASSMRGYNSPLHF. For the CDR3, the DNA is TGTGCCAGTAGTATGAGGGGGTATAATTCACCCCTCCACTTT.

This clone has just a few counts. J is TRBJ1-1 and V is TRBV4-1; no clear D. The germline V and J ends were trimmed by 8 bases and 0 bases, with 10 bases remaining between them. Per germline, CDR1 MGHRA and CDR2 YSYEKL. This CDR3 is 13 amino acids long. CDR3: CASVDAMNTEAFF. In DNA form, the CDR3 reads TGCGCCAGCGTTGATGCTATGAACACTGAAGCTTTCTTT.

The CDR3 nucleotides are TGCGCCAGCAGTGAGGATCCGCGGGGGGTCGAATCGGGCTCCTACAATGAGCAGTTCTTC. Translated: CASSEDPRGVESGSYNEQFF. The genes are TRBV10-2 and TRBJ2-1, with 8 bases matching TRBD2. The CDR3 loop spans 20 amino acids. The germline CDR1 and CDR2 sequences are WSHSY and SAAADI. V dropped 2 bases and J dropped 0; count of bases not matched to a gene: 15.

J is TRBJ2-2 and V is TRBV5-1, with D tentatively TRBD2 (5 bases). Germline CDR1 SGHRS, CDR2 YFSETQ. The ends were cut back, 5 bases at V and 5 bases at J, with 16 bases in the middle. CDR3 size: 15 residues. CDR3 in amino acids: CASRLDTAPTGELFF. The CDR3 nucleotides read TGCGCCAGCAGACTAGACACTGCCCCGACCGGGGAGCTGTTTTTT.

This chain connects TRBV29-1 to TRBJ2-7; TRBD2 matches 10 bases. The germline CDR1 and CDR2 sequences are SQVTM and ANQGSEA. Trimming removed 3 bases from V and 5 bases from J; junction bases left unmatched: 1. This CDR3 has 12 residues. This chain's CDR3 is CSVDGLADEQYF. In nucleotides, the CDR3 is TGCAGCGTTGATGGACTAGCGGACGAGCAGTACTTC.

The gene calls are TRBV10-3 and TRBJ1-1; 7 bases map to TRBD1. CDR3 size: 16 residues. Germline lookup yields CDR1 ENHRY and CDR2 SYGVKD. Losses at the gene ends were 5 bases for V and 0 bases for J; bases not matched to a gene: 9. DNA for the CDR3: TGTGCCATCAGTCCCTCGACAGGGATCATGAACACTGAAGCTTTCTTT. It translates to CAISPSTGIMNTEAFF.

This clone showed up just once. The genes are TRBV9 and TRBJ1-6; perhaps TRBD1 as D (6 bases). CDR1 is SGDLS, CDR2 YYNGEE, per germline. Trimming shortened V by 4 bases and J by 5 bases, and 19 bases separated the two germline ends. This CDR3 region has 17 residues. This chain's CDR3 is CASSLRTAPSDNSPLHF. CDR3 coding DNA: TGTGCCAGCAGCTTACGGACAGCACCCTCAGATAATTCACCCCTCCACTTT.